This T cell receptor (beta chain) was captured by sequencing in a study of human T cells and chemical hapten exposure. As for the study in general: Yields of TCR per sample differed, chiefly owing to small differences in pooled library volume.

Findings of the study overall: TCRs exceeding 1 in 1000 frequency stayed unchanged with DPC sensitization.

V lost 4 bases, J lost 6 bases, and 5 bases stayed unmatched. Germline V gene sequence: CDR1 KGHDR, CDR2 SFDVKD. The length of the CDR3 is 14 residues. Documented time point: healthy volunteer bleed at 2 weeks. Sequencing started from total RNA isolated from unfractionated whole blood. This clonotype was seen a few times. What it binds is unknown. Library preparation tagged each individual cDNA molecule with a unique molecular identifier. MiXCR, run by TCRdb on the RACE reads, gives a single entry per CDR3 protein. The sample lists roughly 100,000 distinct CDR3 sequences; around 9% were seen once. The sequence was obtained from a female donor in good health. Some clones in this sample may be carry-over from other donors' samples. The chain has TRBV24-1 and TRBJ1-5; TRBD1 agrees at 7 bases. The specimen sequenced was whole blood. The CDR3, as DNA: TGTGCCACCAGTGACGCCAGGACAGGTCAGCCCCAGCATTTT. As protein: CATSDARTGQPQHF.